A single sample is the source of the 20 T cell receptor beta chains below, sequenced in a study of blood T cell repertoires in COVID-19. Clones were sequenced by immunoSEQ multiplex PCR, and TCRdb holds only the in-frame ones, with some missing. The sample lists 250,000 to 350,000 clones; approximately 84% were seen once. Material for sequencing was peripheral blood. The source of these receptors is a person aged 70 to 85 with COVID-19, enrolled during active disease.

J is TRBJ2-5 and V is TRBV7-9, with 8 bases aligning to TRBD1. CDR1 and CDR2 (germline): SEHNR, FQNEAQ (reference sequence). The V gene end was trimmed by 5 bases and the J gene end by 5 bases; junction bases not matched to a gene: 10. The length of the CDR3 is 15 residues. The CDR3 nucleotides are TGTGCCAGCAGCCTACGACAGGGGTGGACGGAGACCCAGTACTTC. Translating it yields CASSLRQGWTETQYF.

The chain joins TRBV28 to TRBJ2-7; maybe TRBD2 (5 bases). The V end lost 6 bases, the J end lost 4 bases, and 7 bases lay between the germline ends. The CDR3 spans 11 residues. The germline gives CDR1 MDHEN, CDR2 SYDVKM. The CDR3, as DNA: TGTGCCAGCAGGAGCGGTTACGAGCAGTACTTC. Its translation is CASRSGYEQYF.

The gene calls are TRBV7-2 and TRBJ2-7; D is ambiguous. The germline V and J ends were trimmed by 1 base and 1 base, with 8 bases remaining between them. Germline loops: CDR1 SGHTA, CDR2 FQGNSA. The length of the CDR3 is 14 residues. CDR3 nucleotide sequence: TGTGCCAGCAGCTTAGATTGGCCTTCCTACGAGCAGTACTTC. This sequence encodes CASSLDWPSYEQYF.

The chain joins TRBV7-9 to TRBJ2-1, with TRBD1 matching over 11 bases. Germline V lookup: CDR1 SEHNR, CDR2 FQNEAQ (reference sequence). The CDR3 spans 19 residues. V trimming: 5 bases; J trimming: 3 bases; junction bases outside the gene matches: 15. The chain's CDR3 is CASSPYGTGGAGFYNEQFF. The DNA of the CDR3 is TGTGCCAGCAGCCCCTATGGGACAGGGGGGGCTGGATTCTACAATGAGCAGTTCTTC.

This chain uses TRBV6-6 with TRBJ2-7; 7 positions agree with TRBD1. This CDR3 is 13 amino acids long. Germline trimming cut 6 bases from V and 6 bases from J; bases unmatched to any gene: 8. Germline V gene lookup returns CDR1 MNHNY and CDR2 SVGAGI (reference sequence). The CDR3 nucleotides read TGTGCCAGCAGCTACGACAGGGATGGCGAGCAGTACTTC. It is translated as CASSYDRDGEQYF.

J is TRBJ2-1 and V is TRBV6-4, with a weak D call TRBD1 (5 bases). Per germline, CDR1 MRHNA and CDR2 SNTAGT. The V and J ends lost 3 bases and 6 bases respectively, with 9 bases between them. The length of the CDR3 is 13 residues. CDR3 loop: CASSESGRNEQFF. CDR3 bases: TGTGCCAGCAGTGAGTCAGGGCGCAATGAGCAGTTCTTC.

The chain links TRBV20-1 to TRBJ2-3; D is unclear. This CDR3 region has 10 residues. Trimming took off 2 bases at V and 6 bases at J, with 3 bases between the two ends. The germline V gene encodes CDR1 DFQATT and CDR2 SNEGSKA (reference sequence). CDR3 nucleotide sequence: TGCAGTGCTAGATCTGATACGCAGTATTTT. It is translated as CSARSDTQYF.

This clone appeared a single time. The V call is TRBV12-5, the J call TRBJ1-2, with D hard to call. The CDR3 extends over 13 amino acids. V lost 4 bases to trimming and J lost 4 bases, with 10 bases between them. CDR1 LGHNT and CDR2 FRNRAP come from the germline V gene. The CDR3 here is CASGYSRGYGYTF. CDR3 bases: TGTGCTAGTGGTTATAGTCGGGGCTATGGCTACACCTTC.

The rearrangement joins TRBV6-5 to TRBJ1-1, with 7 bases lining up with TRBD1. This CDR3 has 14 amino acids. Losses at the gene ends were 6 bases for V and 2 bases for J; bases not matched to a gene: 6. CDR1 is MNHEY and CDR2 is SVGAGI in the germline V gene. Here the CDR3 DNA reads TGTGCCAGCAGAGTTGGACAGGTCAACACTGAAGCTTTCTTT. Translation: CASRVGQVNTEAFF.

This chain links TRBV6-5 with TRBJ1-2; 7 bases match TRBD1. CDR1 and CDR2 from the germline V gene are MNHEY and SVGAGI. V shed 5 bases, J shed 0 bases, and the junction held 3 bases outside the gene matches. The CDR3 covers 14 residues. This CDR3 is CASSIQGPNYGYTF. CDR3 in DNA: TGTGCCAGCAGTATACAGGGGCCTAACTATGGCTACACCTTC.

The V gene is TRBV9, the J gene TRBJ1-4, with TRBD1 identical over 7 bases. The germline V gene encodes CDR1 SGDLS and CDR2 YYNGEE. J was trimmed by 3 bases and V by 4 bases; bases with no gene match: 6. CDR3 length: 15 amino acids. The CDR3 loop reads CASSTTGVPNEKLFF. DNA of the CDR3: TGTGCCAGCAGCACCACAGGGGTACCTAATGAAAAACTGTTTTTT.

The V call is TRBV30, the J call TRBJ1-2; 7 bases are a match to TRBD1. The CDR3 extends over 15 amino acids. From germline, CDR1 is GTSNPN and CDR2 SVGIG (reference sequence). Trimming cost V 2 bases and J 8 bases; bases outside gene matches: 14. CDR3 in DNA: TGTGCCTGGAGTACAACCCTGGGACAGCGAAGGGGCTACACCTTC. It is translated as CAWSTTLGQRRGYTF. Complete variable domain (other parts from reference TRBV30 and TRBJ1-2): SQTIHQWPATLVQPVGSPLSLECTVEGTSNPNLYWYRQAAGRGLQLLFYSVGIGQISSEVPQNLSASRPQDRQFILSSKKLLLSDSGFYLCAWSTTLGQRRGYTFGSGTRLTVV.

A single count supports this clone. The chain joins TRBV11-2 to TRBJ2-7; tentative D call: TRBD2 (5 bases). CDR3 length: 14 amino acids. The germline V gene has CDR1 SGHAT and CDR2 FQNNGV. V lost 1 base and J 3 bases, leaving 10 bases between the germline ends. CDR3 DNA sequence: TGTGCCAGCAGCTTAGGACCTACTAGCTACGAGCAGTACTTC. It yields the protein CASSLGPTSYEQYF.

Comments on this clone: Additional DNA sequences in this sample encode the identical CDR3. The CDR3 here is CASSTGGSYNEQFF. The CDR3 DNA reads as TGTGCCAGTAGTACCGGGGGCTCCTACAATGAGCAGTTCTTC. The J gene is TRBJ2-1, the V gene TRBV19; D may be TRBD2 (6 bases). Germline CDR1 is LNHDA and CDR2 is SQIVND (reference sequence). This CDR3 is built from 14 residues. V was cut by 4 bases and J by 0 bases, with 7 bases left in between.

This chain connects TRBV18 to TRBJ2-1, with D possibly TRBD2 on 5 matching bases. This CDR3 has 16 amino acids. V shed 10 bases and J shed 2 bases, with 21 bases lying between them. Germline CDR1 and CDR2: KGHSH and LQKENI. CDR3 DNA: TGTGCCACCGCTACAATAGCGCCTCTAGCCTACAATGAGCAGTTCTTC. This codes for CATATIAPLAYNEQFF. The full variable domain, in which reference TRBV18 and TRBJ2-1 provide the parts outside the CDR3, is NAGVMQNPRHLVRRRGQEARLRCSPMKGHSHVYWYRQLPEEGLKFMVYLQKENIIDESGMPKERFSAEFPKEGPSILRIQQVVRGDSAAYFCATATIAPLAYNEQFFGPGTRLTVL.

The V call is TRBV2, the J call TRBJ2-5, with 7 bases lining up with TRBD2. The CDR3 has 12 amino acids. Germline-derived CDR1 and CDR2 are SNHLY and FYNNEI. V was clipped by 7 bases and J by 5 bases; unmatched bases: 4. CDR3 bases: TGTGCCAGCACGCAGGGAGGGGAGACCCAGTACTTC. It yields the protein CASTQGGETQYF.

The chain couples TRBV5-1 to TRBJ2-3, with TRBD2 matching over 9 bases. Unmatched junction bases numbered 8, after V lost 2 bases and J lost 4 bases. This CDR3 contains 16 residues. Germline V gene data show CDR1 as SGHRS and CDR2 as YFSETQ. CDR3 sequence: CASSFQAGLAPDTQYF. For the CDR3, the DNA is TGCGCCAGCAGCTTCCAGGCGGGACTAGCACCAGATACGCAGTATTTT. The full variable domain, rest sourced from reference TRBV5-1 and TRBJ2-3, is KAGVTQTPRYLIKTRGQQVTLSCSPISGHRSVSWYQQTPGQGLQFLFEYFSETQRNKGNFPGRFSGRQFSNSRSEMNVSTLELGDSALYLCASSFQAGLAPDTQYFGPGTRLTVL.

This clone was observed a handful of times. The genes are TRBV25-1 and TRBJ1-6; TRBD1 agrees at 9 bases. This CDR3 region has 13 residues. Trimming at V came to 2 bases and at J to 13 bases, leaving 3 bases not matched to a gene. Germline assignment: CDR1 MGHDK and CDR2 SYGVNS. CDR3 coding DNA: TGTGCCAGCAGTGAAGGGACAGGGCCCCCCCTCCACTTT. Amino acids: CASSEGTGPPLHF.

The chain employs TRBV5-1 and TRBJ2-2; 8 positions agree with TRBD2. The length of the CDR3 is 14 residues. CDR1 and CDR2 from the germline V gene are SGHRS and YFSETQ. Germline trimming cut 2 bases from V and 3 bases from J; bases unmatched to any gene: 0. The CDR3 DNA is TGCGCCAGCAGCTTACTAGCGGACACCGGGGAGCTGTTTTTT. This encodes CASSLLADTGELFF.

The V call is TRBV19, the J call TRBJ2-3; D might be TRBD1 (6 bases). The CDR3 consists of 13 residues. V lost 6 bases to trimming and J lost 12 bases, with 19 bases between them. From germline, CDR1 is LNHDA and CDR2 SQIVND (reference sequence). In nucleotides, the CDR3 is TGTGCCAGTAGCACAGCGCCAGGGGATCCCCAGTATTTT. Its protein is CASSTAPGDPQYF.